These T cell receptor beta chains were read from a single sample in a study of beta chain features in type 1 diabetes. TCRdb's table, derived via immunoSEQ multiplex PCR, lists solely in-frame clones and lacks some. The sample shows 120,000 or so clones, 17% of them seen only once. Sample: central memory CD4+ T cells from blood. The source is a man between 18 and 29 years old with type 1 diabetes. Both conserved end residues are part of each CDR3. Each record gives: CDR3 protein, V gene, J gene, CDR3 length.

cdr3_aa: CASRGTGPGTQYF; v_call: TRBV2; j_call: TRBJ2-3; cdr3_length: 13
cdr3_aa: CASSYRGPSTDTQYF; v_call: TRBV6-5; j_call: TRBJ2-3; cdr3_length: 15
cdr3_aa: CASSNDHGYEQYF; v_call: TRBV7-2; j_call: TRBJ2-7; cdr3_length: 13
cdr3_aa: CAIREELAAGELFF; v_call: TRBV10-3; j_call: TRBJ2-2; cdr3_length: 14
cdr3_aa: CASAKDPSGVEQFF; v_call: TRBV9; j_call: TRBJ2-1; cdr3_length: 14
cdr3_aa: CASSLPGQGTDTQYF; v_call: TRBV19; j_call: TRBJ2-3; cdr3_length: 15
cdr3_aa: CASRPGQGYNEQFF; v_call: TRBV2; j_call: TRBJ2-1; cdr3_length: 14
cdr3_aa: CASSVGPVGNEQFF; v_call: TRBV9; j_call: TRBJ2-1; cdr3_length: 14
cdr3_aa: CASSVLGRDYEQYF; v_call: TRBV9; j_call: TRBJ2-7; cdr3_length: 14
cdr3_aa: CASSADRGIFYNEQFF; v_call: TRBV5-4; j_call: TRBJ2-1; cdr3_length: 16
cdr3_aa: CASSRGNARTEAFF; v_call: TRBV28; j_call: TRBJ1-1; cdr3_length: 14
cdr3_aa: CATSRDRAPGELFF; v_call: TRBV15; j_call: TRBJ2-2; cdr3_length: 14
cdr3_aa: CASSDPYTDTQYF; v_call: TRBV6-1; j_call: TRBJ2-3; cdr3_length: 13
cdr3_aa: CSGETGGNTEAFF; v_call: TRBV29-1; j_call: TRBJ1-1; cdr3_length: 13
cdr3_aa: CASSPPGGTDLHTQYF; v_call: TRBV14; j_call: TRBJ2-3; cdr3_length: 16
cdr3_aa: CASGLVPSFYGYTF; v_call: TRBV12-5; j_call: TRBJ1-2; cdr3_length: 14
cdr3_aa: CASSLAGSTDTQYF; v_call: TRBV7-2; j_call: TRBJ2-3; cdr3_length: 14
cdr3_aa: CASSRVFF; v_call: TRBV19; j_call: TRBJ2-1; cdr3_length: 8
cdr3_aa: CAGAGHYEQYF; v_call: TRBV6-5; j_call: TRBJ2-7; cdr3_length: 11
cdr3_aa: CASKEGDTRMF; v_call: TRBV2; j_call: TRBJ1-1; cdr3_length: 11
cdr3_aa: CASSLDTQYF; v_call: TRBV7-3; j_call: TRBJ2-3; cdr3_length: 10
cdr3_aa: CSVDGGGGMNTEAFF; v_call: TRBV29-1; j_call: TRBJ1-1; cdr3_length: 15
cdr3_aa: CASSFLSSYNEQFF; v_call: TRBV11-2; j_call: TRBJ2-1; cdr3_length: 14
cdr3_aa: CASTIPVSHGYGYTF; v_call: TRBV28; j_call: TRBJ1-2; cdr3_length: 15
cdr3_aa: CASSQELRGEQFF; v_call: TRBV14; j_call: TRBJ2-1; cdr3_length: 13
cdr3_aa: CAIKGSPEDTQYF; v_call: TRBV10-3; j_call: TRBJ2-3; cdr3_length: 13
cdr3_aa: CASKPGYDTDTQYF; v_call: TRBV4-3; j_call: TRBJ2-3; cdr3_length: 14
cdr3_aa: CASSPPPRGGAYEQYF; v_call: TRBV7-9; j_call: TRBJ2-7; cdr3_length: 16
cdr3_aa: CASKRQGVKEPQHF; v_call: TRBV6-6; j_call: TRBJ1-5; cdr3_length: 14
cdr3_aa: CASSSQNNRPDF; v_call: TRBV14; j_call: TRBJ2-7; cdr3_length: 12
cdr3_aa: CASSRGNEQFF; v_call: TRBV6-5; j_call: TRBJ2-1; cdr3_length: 11
cdr3_aa: CASSLYDNEQFF; v_call: TRBV7-3; j_call: TRBJ2-1; cdr3_length: 12
cdr3_aa: CTSSPGSASRYQETQYF; v_call: TRBV1; j_call: TRBJ2-5; cdr3_length: 17
cdr3_aa: CATSAGAGLRAFF; v_call: TRBV15; j_call: TRBJ1-1; cdr3_length: 13
cdr3_aa: CASTAPGTPEVGANVLTF; v_call: TRBV5-8; j_call: TRBJ2-6; cdr3_length: 18
cdr3_aa: CASSLNNEQFF; v_call: TRBV5-6; j_call: TRBJ2-1; cdr3_length: 11
cdr3_aa: CASLQETQYF; v_call: TRBV2; j_call: TRBJ2-5; cdr3_length: 10
cdr3_aa: CASSLGAGTTYEQYF; v_call: TRBV7-7; j_call: TRBJ2-7; cdr3_length: 15
cdr3_aa: CASSPGGEDGPYEQYF; v_call: TRBV28; j_call: TRBJ2-7; cdr3_length: 16
cdr3_aa: CATSRARLSSNEQFF; v_call: TRBV15; j_call: TRBJ2-1; cdr3_length: 15
cdr3_aa: CASSLLGAGYGYTF; v_call: TRBV4-1; j_call: TRBJ1-2; cdr3_length: 14
cdr3_aa: CATSTGWNQPQHF; v_call: TRBV15; j_call: TRBJ1-5; cdr3_length: 13
cdr3_aa: CSVFSPGGRGKTQYF; v_call: TRBV29-1; j_call: TRBJ2-5; cdr3_length: 15
cdr3_aa: CASSRTSYNEQFF; v_call: TRBV4-3; j_call: TRBJ2-1; cdr3_length: 13
cdr3_aa: CAWSPGTSYGYTF; v_call: TRBV30; j_call: TRBJ1-2; cdr3_length: 13
cdr3_aa: CASSYSSETQYF; v_call: TRBV6-5; j_call: TRBJ2-5; cdr3_length: 12
cdr3_aa: CASSSGGSTNEKLFF; v_call: TRBV7-6; j_call: TRBJ1-4; cdr3_length: 15
cdr3_aa: CASQMGTVQETQYF; v_call: TRBV25-1; j_call: TRBJ2-5; cdr3_length: 14
cdr3_aa: CASTEDRMTTYEQYF; v_call: TRBV6-4; j_call: TRBJ2-7; cdr3_length: 15
cdr3_aa: CAWSPGIETQYF; v_call: TRBV30; j_call: TRBJ2-5; cdr3_length: 12
cdr3_aa: CGVQTPASSYEQYF; v_call: TRBV29-1; j_call: TRBJ2-7; cdr3_length: 14
cdr3_aa: CASSNPGQGRGYTF; v_call: TRBV6-5; j_call: TRBJ1-2; cdr3_length: 14
cdr3_aa: CASSEGGPYTDTQYF; v_call: TRBV19; j_call: TRBJ2-3; cdr3_length: 15
cdr3_aa: CASSPQETQYF; v_call: TRBV18; j_call: TRBJ2-5; cdr3_length: 11
cdr3_aa: CASSPDSGSQETQYF; v_call: TRBV5-1; j_call: TRBJ2-5; cdr3_length: 15